Presented here are 7 T cell receptor beta chains from one specimen sequenced in a study of identical twins (TCRdb year 2016). The library came from 5' RACE. For sequencing, an Illumina HiSeq 2000 was employed. The public sequencing data were trimmed at Q25 with fastp and processed into clonotypes with MiXCR by TCRdb, which kept only in-frame beta chains. Duplicate CDR3 protein sequences are folded into a single record with the most common DNA and genes. This sample gives about 480,000 distinct CDR3 sequences in total; 13% to 15% of them show up just once. Approximately 0.52% of the sample lies in the top ten. The sample was also linked to a second study, of yellow fever vaccine responses in identical twins.

Sequencing was carried out using CD4+ T cells sorted from blood. The receptors here all came from a woman aged 18-35 years in good health.

The chain uses TRBV12-3 or TRBV12-4 and TRBJ2-7; the D call may be TRBD1 or TRBD2 (5 bases each). The CDR3 contains 15 residues. Trimming pared 5 bases from V and 2 bases from J, leaving 16 bases between. The CDR3 loop reads CASSTAGTEPYEQYF. DNA for the CDR3: TGTGCCAGCAGTACCGCCGGGACGGAACCCTACGAGCAGTACTTC.

This clonotype came up many times. CDR3 sequence: CASSFFRGRSTDTQYF. CDR3 DNA: TGTGCCAGCAGTTTTTTCAGGGGGCGAAGCACAGATACGCAGTATTTT. J is TRBJ2-3 and V is TRBV28; 8 bases are shared with TRBD1. Germline trimming cut 3 bases from V and 0 bases from J; bases unmatched to any gene: 5. CDR3 size: 16 residues. Looked up from germline, CDR1 is MDHEN and CDR2 is SYDVKM.

This clonotype has just a few counts. The chain employs TRBV14 and TRBJ2-1; a weak D match, TRBD2 (6 bases). With 1 base removed from V and 2 bases from J, the gap between germline ends came to 15 bases. The CDR3 length is 17 residues. The germline V gene has CDR1 SGHDN and CDR2 FVKESK. The DNA for the CDR3 is TGTGCCAGCAGCCAAGTACGGGGGACCCCTCCCTACAATGAGCAGTTCTTC. It specifies CASSQVRGTPPYNEQFF.

This clonotype was observed a handful of times. V gene TRBV29-1 combines with J gene TRBJ2-1, with 9 bases matching TRBD2. The CDR3 extends over 11 amino acids. Losses at the gene ends were 6 bases for V and 8 bases for J; bases not matched to a gene: 2. CDR1 is SQVTM, CDR2 ANQGSEA, per germline. The CDR3 here is CSVGLAYEQFF. The CDR3 region has the DNA TGCAGCGTGGGACTAGCATATGAGCAGTTCTTC.

This sequence joins TRBV11-2 and TRBJ2-7; a weak D match, TRBD2 (6 bases). V dropped 5 bases and J dropped 2 bases, with 25 bases sitting between them. This CDR3 comprises 18 residues. Germline V gene data show CDR1 as SGHAT and CDR2 as FQNNGV. Here the CDR3 reads CASSTDISGGVTAYEQYF. CDR3 DNA: TGTGCCAGCAGCACAGACATTAGCGGAGGAGTTACCGCCTACGAGCAGTACTTC.

The chain recombines TRBV10-3 with TRBJ2-7; D is uncertain. CDR1 is ENHRY, CDR2 SYGVKD, per germline. The V and J ends lost 3 bases and 3 bases respectively, with 12 bases between them. There are 14 residues in the CDR3. CDR3 DNA sequence: TGTGCCATCAGTGATGGTGGGTCCCTCTACGAGCAGTACTTC. Translation: CAISDGGSLYEQYF.

V is TRBV5-1 and J is TRBJ2-3; 12 bases fit TRBD2. The CDR3 runs 16 residues. Germline V lookup: CDR1 SGHRS, CDR2 YFSETQ. J was trimmed by 1 base and V by 4 bases; bases with no gene match: 4. CDR3 coding DNA: TGCGCCAGCAGCCTCGGGACTAGCGGGCGCACAGATACGCAGTATTTT. Translated: CASSLGTSGRTDTQYF.